This passage covers 27 T cell receptor beta chains from one sample sequenced in a study of breast tumors, draining lymph nodes, adjacent tissues. TCRdb independently ran MiXCR on the multiplex PCR reads; one entry per CDR3 protein. Found here are 190,000 or so distinct CDR3 sequences, around a third of them singletons; the top ten hold 4.3%. Breast cancer patients provided tissue from their axillary draining lymph nodes. The sequencing sample was made of axillary lymph node tissue. The receptors originated from a female donor with breast cancer. Some clones in this sample may be carry-over from other donors' samples.

The table lists this clonotype with many counts. CDR3 residues: CSAFGGRSNSPLHF. For the CDR3, the DNA is TGCAGTGCTTTCGGCGGGAGGTCAAATTCACCCCTCCACTTT. V is TRBV20-1 and J is TRBJ1-6; D is undetermined. Trimming removed 5 bases from V and 7 bases from J, with 15 bases in between. The V gene's germline CDR1 is DFQATT and CDR2 SNEGSKA (reference sequence). The CDR3 has 14 residues.

This sequence joins TRBV5-4 and TRBJ2-2; D not certain. This CDR3 comprises 14 residues. Trimming shortened V by 0 bases and J by 7 bases, and 10 bases separated the two germline ends. Germline CDR1 reads SGHNT; CDR2 reads YYREEE (reference sequence). The CDR3 loop is CASSLAGPDGELFF. The CDR3 DNA sequence: TGTGCCAGCAGCTTGGCTGGGCCGGACGGGGAGCTGTTTTTT.

This clonotype was observed a single time. J is TRBJ2-1 and V is TRBV4-1; the match to TRBD2 covers 7 bases. In germline, CDR1 is MGHRA, CDR2 YSYEKL. The CDR3 loop spans 16 amino acids. V was clipped by 0 bases and J by 4 bases; unmatched bases: 6. CDR3 nucleotides: TGCGCCAGCAGCCAAGAGTTTAGCGGGTCTTACAATGAGCAGTTCTTC. Its translation: CASSQEFSGSYNEQFF.

The chain links TRBV5-4 to TRBJ2-5; the match to TRBD2 covers 7 bases. The CDR3 contains 17 residues. CDR1 SGHNT and CDR2 YYREEE come from the germline V gene (reference sequence). Germline trimming cut 0 bases from V and 2 bases from J; bases unmatched to any gene: 10. CDR3 sequence: CASSLGGGGRWQETQYF. The CDR3 bases are TGTGCCAGCAGCTTGGGGGGTGGCGGGAGATGGCAAGAGACCCAGTACTTC.

This clonotype was found many times. The chain is built from TRBV5-1 and TRBJ2-3, with TRBD2 identical over 8 bases. J was trimmed by 5 bases and V by 0 bases; bases with no gene match: 8. Germline V lookup: CDR1 SGHRS, CDR2 YFSETQ. The CDR3 covers 16 residues. CDR3 sequence (DNA): TGCGCCAGCAGCTTGGGAAGCGGGGGATACATAGATACGCAGTATTTT. It specifies CASSLGSGGYIDTQYF.

This clonotype was observed many times. The rearrangement uses TRBV10-3 and TRBJ2-2, with a weak D call TRBD1 (6 bases). Trimming cost V 5 bases and J 4 bases, with 14 bases left between them. CDR1 is ENHRY, CDR2 SYGVKD, per germline. CDR3 length: 15 residues. As DNA, the CDR3 is TGTGCCATCAGTCCCCCGGGACAAGCCACCGGGGAGCTGTTTTTT. It yields the protein CAISPPGQATGELFF.

In this sample, this clonotype turned up many times. CDR3 residues: CASVGGGGEKLFF. The CDR3 DNA reads TGTGCCAGCGTAGGTGGGGGTGGGGAAAAACTGTTTTTT. The chain combines TRBV11-2 with TRBJ1-4; TRBD1 is a possible D gene (5 bases). The V and J ends lost 8 bases and 8 bases respectively, with 15 bases between them. CDR1 and CDR2 from the germline V gene are SGHAT and FQNNGV. The CDR3 is 13 amino acids.

This clonotype showed up many times. The J gene is TRBJ2-5, the V gene TRBV7-8; D may be TRBD2 (5 bases). V lost 4 bases, J lost 13 bases, and 19 bases lay in between. The CDR3 consists of 13 residues. The germline CDR1 and CDR2 sequences are SGHVS and FQNEAQ. CDR3 sequence: CASSSAAGHRRYF. The CDR3 region has the DNA TGTGCCAGCAGCTCAGCGGCGGGCCATCGCCGGTACTTC.

At least ten counts were recorded for this clonotype. V is TRBV15 and J is TRBJ1-4; 7 nucleotides line up with TRBD1. V lost 0 bases to trimming and J lost 8 bases; unmatched junction nucleotides: 12. Per germline, CDR1 LNHNV and CDR2 YYDKDF (reference sequence). The CDR3 is 17 amino acids. CDR3 amino acids: CATSRDGPTGRDEKLFF. CDR3 nucleotides: TGTGCCACCAGCAGAGATGGGCCGACAGGGAGGGACGAAAAACTGTTTTTT.

This clonotype was counted ten times or more. Compared with germline, one end of the junction differs, possibly owing to a read error. V and J are TRBV6-6 and TRBJ2-1, with D tentatively TRBD2 (7 bases). Germline lookup yields CDR1 MNHNY and CDR2 SVGAGI (reference sequence). This CDR3 is 16 amino acids long. CDR3 residues: CASSHSSRGARDEQFF. DNA of the CDR3: TGTGCCAGCAGTCACTCGAGTCGGGGGGCGAGGGATGAGCAGTTCTTC.

This clonotype was recorded at least ten times. This sequence joins TRBV7-2 and TRBJ1-2; D might be TRBD1 (6 bases). CDR1 is SGHTA and CDR2 is FQGNSA in the germline V gene. CDR3 length equals 15 residues. V was pared by 5 bases and J by 4 bases, with 17 bases between. The CDR3 nucleotides read TGTGCCAGCAGCCCAGATGGGGGCGAGAGCTATGGCTACACCTTC. Its translation: CASSPDGGESYGYTF.

This clonotype has ten or more counts. The chain joins TRBV5-1 to TRBJ1-3; no firm D call. CDR1 is SGHRS, CDR2 YFSETQ, per germline. V shed 4 bases and J shed 3 bases, with 17 bases lying between them. CDR3 length: 16 amino acids. CDR3 sequence: CASSPYPGRVGNTIYF. CDR3 bases: TGCGCCAGCAGCCCCTACCCCGGAAGGGTTGGAAACACCATATATTTT.

This clonotype occurred many times. This chain connects TRBV5-8 to TRBJ2-7, with D maybe TRBD1 (6 bases). V was pared by 3 bases and J by 3 bases, with 13 bases between. Germline V gene data show CDR1 as SGHTS and CDR2 as YDEGEE. This CDR3 contains 14 residues. CDR3 bases: TGTGCCAGCAGCTCCTACAGGGAAAACTACGAGCAGTACTTC. Protein product: CASSSYRENYEQYF.

Ten or more counts support this clonotype. The chain joins TRBV10-3 to TRBJ2-7; either TRBD1 or TRBD2 may supply D (5 bases each). The CDR3 has 12 amino acids. The germline gives CDR1 ENHRY, CDR2 SYGVKD. V was clipped by 11 bases and J by 1 base, with 12 bases between them. The CDR3 sequence is CAARDGSYEQYF. The CDR3 DNA is TGTGCCGCCCGGGACGGTTCCTACGAGCAGTACTTC.

This clonotype showed up many times. The chain joins TRBV2 to TRBJ2-1; TRBD1 matches 9 bases. This CDR3 comprises 12 residues. With V trimmed by 5 bases and J by 8 bases, 1 base remained unmatched. Germline CDR1 reads SNHLY; CDR2 reads FYNNEI. In DNA, the CDR3 is TGTGCCAGCAGTTGGACAGGGGATGAGCAGTTCTTC. Its protein product is CASSWTGDEQFF.

Written as DNA, the CDR3 is TGCGCCAGCAGCTCGAATCCGGGACAAGGCCAAGGGTGTTCACCCCTCCACTTT. This sequence encodes CASSSNPGQGQGCSPLHF. The chain combines TRBV5-1 with TRBJ1-6; D might be TRBD1 (6 bases). Trimming removed 3 bases from V and 9 bases from J, with 25 bases in between. The CDR3 has 18 amino acids. CDR1 is SGHRS, CDR2 YFSETQ, per germline.

This clonotype was recorded at least ten times. The chain couples TRBV7-3 to TRBJ2-2; D may be TRBD2 (5 bases). The CDR3 is 14 amino acids. Trimming shortened V by 5 bases and J by 6 bases, and 13 bases separated the two germline ends. The V gene's germline CDR1 is SGHTA and CDR2 FQGTGA. DNA of the CDR3: TGTGCCAGCAGCGTAGGAGGTCTCCCCGGGGAGCTGTTTTTT. This sequence encodes CASSVGGLPGELFF.

This clonotype was recorded many times. The V and J genes are TRBV20-1 and TRBJ2-7; D is perhaps TRBD1 or TRBD2 (5 bases each). Germline V lookup: CDR1 DFQATT, CDR2 SNEGSKA (reference sequence). This CDR3 has 14 residues. V was shortened by 6 bases and J by 1 base, with 16 bases between the two germline ends. For the CDR3, the DNA is TGCAGTGCCCCTCCGGGACGGGAATCCTACGAGCAGTACTTC. Its protein is CSAPPGRESYEQYF.

About this clonotype: At one end the junction does not follow the germline gene, possibly because of a read error. V and J are TRBV7-6 and TRBJ1-5, with D possibly being TRBD1 (6 bases). The CDR3 length is 13 residues. Germline CDR1 is SGHVS and CDR2 is FNYEAQ. This chain's CDR3 is CASSLADGQLQHF. CDR3 DNA: TGTGCCAGCAGTTTAGCAGACGGACAGCTCCAGCATTTT.

This clonotype has ten or more counts. The rearrangement links TRBV20-1 to TRBJ2-5; D is unresolved. The germline gives CDR1 DFQATT, CDR2 SNEGSKA (reference sequence). Deletions cut 3 bases from V and 1 base from J, with 12 bases between. CDR3 length equals 14 residues. The CDR3 DNA follows: TGCAGTGCTAGCATCCTAGGGTCCCAAGAGACCCAGTACTTC. This sequence encodes CSASILGSQETQYF.

The CDR3 sequence: CSVKTPEIMNTEAFF. DNA for the CDR3: TGCAGCGTCAAGACCCCAGAAATCATGAACACTGAAGCTTTCTTT. The rearrangement links TRBV29-1 to TRBJ1-1; D is unresolved. This CDR3 region has 15 residues. Germline CDR1 is SQVTM and CDR2 is ANQGSEA. The V end lost 6 bases, the J end lost 0 bases, and 17 bases lay between the germline ends.

In its sample, this clonotype was seen many times. This chain links TRBV20-1 with TRBJ1-1; 7 positions agree with TRBD1. The germline gives CDR1 DFQATT, CDR2 SNEGSKA (reference sequence). With 0 bases clipped from V and 7 bases from J, the junction kept 5 bases outside the gene matches. This CDR3 comprises 13 residues. The CDR3 DNA reads TGCAGTGCTAGAGATGACAGGGAAGTTGAAGCTTTCTTT. Protein product: CSARDDREVEAFF.

This clonotype was recorded many times. The chain carries TRBV20-1 and TRBJ1-3, with unresolved D. The CDR3 spans 10 residues. CDR1 is DFQATT and CDR2 is SNEGSKA in the germline V gene (reference sequence). V was clipped by 1 base and J by 5 bases, with 0 bases between them. CDR3 protein: CSARGNTIYF. The CDR3 nucleotides are TGCAGTGCTAGAGGAAACACCATATATTTT.

This clonotype was counted at least ten times. The chain carries TRBV2 and TRBJ2-5, with D possibly being TRBD1 or TRBD2 (5 bases each). The CDR3 length is 14 residues. Between the trimmed V and J ends, which lost 6 bases and 1 base, there was a span of 12 bases. Germline V gene sequence: CDR1 SNHLY, CDR2 FYNNEI. CDR3: CASRAGTVQETQYF. As DNA, the CDR3 is TGTGCCAGCAGGGCCGGGACGGTCCAAGAGACCCAGTACTTC.

This chain links TRBV29-1 with TRBJ2-5, with TRBD2 matching over 7 bases. V lost 3 bases, J lost 5 bases, and 12 bases stayed unmatched. The CDR3 sequence is 15 residues long. Germline CDR1 reads SQVTM; CDR2 reads ANQGSEA. The CDR3 here is CSVEKRGDTGETQYF. In nucleotides, the CDR3 is TGCAGCGTTGAGAAGCGGGGAGACACCGGGGAGACCCAGTACTTC.

This clonotype was seen repeatedly, ten times or more. The V and J genes are TRBV19 and TRBJ1-6; D is unclear. The CDR3 sequence is 13 residues long. Trimming shortened V by 3 bases and J by 11 bases, and 11 bases separated the two germline ends. Germline V gives CDR1 LNHDA, CDR2 SQIVND (reference sequence). The CDR3, as DNA: TGTGCCAGTAGTATTGGGAGTCTTACACCCCTCCACTTT. Protein sequence: CASSIGSLTPLHF.

This clonotype was counted many times. The V and J genes are TRBV29-1 and TRBJ1-1; D remains ambiguous. This CDR3 has 11 residues. Trimming removed 3 bases at V and 2 bases at J, with 4 bases between. The germline gives CDR1 SQVTM, CDR2 ANQGSEA. The CDR3 reads CSVDDNTEAFF. In DNA form, the CDR3 reads TGCAGCGTTGACGACAACACTGAAGCTTTCTTT.